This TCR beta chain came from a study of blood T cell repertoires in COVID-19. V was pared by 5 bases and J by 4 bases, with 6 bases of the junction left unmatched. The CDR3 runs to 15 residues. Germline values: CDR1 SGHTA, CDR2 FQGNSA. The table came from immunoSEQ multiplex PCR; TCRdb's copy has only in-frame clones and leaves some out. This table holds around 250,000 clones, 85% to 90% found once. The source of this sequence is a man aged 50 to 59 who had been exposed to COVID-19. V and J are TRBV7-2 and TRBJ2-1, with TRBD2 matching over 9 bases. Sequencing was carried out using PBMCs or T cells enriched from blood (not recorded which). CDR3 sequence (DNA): TGTGCCAGCAGCCCGACTAGCGGACCGTACAATGAGCAGTTCTTC. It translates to CASSPTSGPYNEQFF.